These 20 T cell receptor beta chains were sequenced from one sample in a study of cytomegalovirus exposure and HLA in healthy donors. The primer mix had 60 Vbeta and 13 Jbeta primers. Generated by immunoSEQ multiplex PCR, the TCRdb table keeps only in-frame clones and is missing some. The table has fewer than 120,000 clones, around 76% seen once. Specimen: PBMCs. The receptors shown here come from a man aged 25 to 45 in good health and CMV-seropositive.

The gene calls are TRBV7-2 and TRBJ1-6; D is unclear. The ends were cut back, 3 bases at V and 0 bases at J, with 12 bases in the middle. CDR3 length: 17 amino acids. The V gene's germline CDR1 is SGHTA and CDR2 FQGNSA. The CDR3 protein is CASSFGDPSSYNSPLHF. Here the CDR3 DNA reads TGTGCCAGCAGCTTTGGAGACCCGAGCTCCTATAATTCACCCCTCCACTTT.

The CDR3 loop is CASSIDRGLNIQYF. The CDR3 nucleotides read TGTGCCAGCAGTATCGACAGGGGGCTTAACATTCAGTACTTC. This chain links TRBV27 with TRBJ2-4; 10 nucleotides match TRBD1. The CDR3 is 14 residues long. V lost 5 bases, J lost 7 bases, and 5 bases stayed unmatched. Germline V gene sequence: CDR1 MNHEY, CDR2 SMNVEV (reference sequence).

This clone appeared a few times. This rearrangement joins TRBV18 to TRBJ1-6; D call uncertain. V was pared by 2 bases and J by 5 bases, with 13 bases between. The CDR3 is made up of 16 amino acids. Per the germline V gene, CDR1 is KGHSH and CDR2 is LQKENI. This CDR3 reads CASSPALGRDNSPLHF. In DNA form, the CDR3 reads TGTGCCAGCTCACCAGCCTTAGGCCGGGATAATTCACCCCTCCACTTT.

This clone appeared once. The CDR3 sequence is CAWIPSPHEQYF. CDR3 DNA: TGTGCCTGGATACCGAGTCCCCACGAGCAGTACTTC. This rearrangement joins TRBV30 to TRBJ2-7; D is ambiguous. The CDR3 runs 12 residues. Germline-derived CDR1 and CDR2 are GTSNPN and SVGIG (reference sequence). The V end lost 4 bases, the J end lost 5 bases, and 12 bases lay between the germline ends.

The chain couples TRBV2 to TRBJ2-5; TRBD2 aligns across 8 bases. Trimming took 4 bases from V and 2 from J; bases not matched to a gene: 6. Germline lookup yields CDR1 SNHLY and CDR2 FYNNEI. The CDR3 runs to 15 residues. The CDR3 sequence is CASSAGGGFQETQYF. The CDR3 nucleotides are TGTGCCAGCAGTGCGGGCGGGGGGTTTCAAGAGACCCAGTACTTC.

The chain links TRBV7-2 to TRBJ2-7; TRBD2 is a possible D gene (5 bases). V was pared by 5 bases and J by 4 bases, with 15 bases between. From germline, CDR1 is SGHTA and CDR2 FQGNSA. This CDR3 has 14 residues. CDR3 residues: CASSLAGEPYEQYF. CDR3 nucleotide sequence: TGTGCCAGCAGCCTTGCTGGGGAGCCTTACGAGCAGTACTTC.

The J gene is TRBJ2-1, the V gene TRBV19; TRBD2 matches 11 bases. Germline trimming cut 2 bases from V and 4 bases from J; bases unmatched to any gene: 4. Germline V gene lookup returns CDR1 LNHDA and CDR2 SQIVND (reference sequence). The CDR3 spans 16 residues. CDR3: CASSILAGGLYNEQFF. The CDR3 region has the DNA TGTGCCAGTAGTATACTAGCGGGGGGTCTTTACAATGAGCAGTTCTTC.

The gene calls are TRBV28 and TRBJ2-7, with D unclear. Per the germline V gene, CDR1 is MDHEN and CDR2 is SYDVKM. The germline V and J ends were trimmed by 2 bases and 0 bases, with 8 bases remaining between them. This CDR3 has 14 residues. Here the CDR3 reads CASSLPPLSYEQYF. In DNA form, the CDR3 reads TGTGCCAGCAGTTTACCCCCCCTCTCCTACGAGCAGTACTTC.

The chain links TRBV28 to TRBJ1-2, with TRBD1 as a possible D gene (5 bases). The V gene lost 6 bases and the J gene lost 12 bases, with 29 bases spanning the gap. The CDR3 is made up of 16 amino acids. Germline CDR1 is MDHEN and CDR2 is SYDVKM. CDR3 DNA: TGTGCCAGCAGCACGGGAGGGGCCCTACGCACTTTTATTGACACCTTC. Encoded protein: CASSTGGALRTFIDTF.

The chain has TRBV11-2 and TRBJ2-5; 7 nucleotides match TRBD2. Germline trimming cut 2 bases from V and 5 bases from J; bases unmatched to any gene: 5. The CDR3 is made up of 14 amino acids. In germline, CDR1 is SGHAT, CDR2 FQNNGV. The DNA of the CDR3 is TGTGCCAGCAGCTTACCAAATAGCGGGGAGACCCAGTACTTC. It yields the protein CASSLPNSGETQYF. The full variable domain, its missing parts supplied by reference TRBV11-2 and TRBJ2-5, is EAGVAQSPRYKIIEKRQSVAFWCNPISGHATLYWYQQILGQGPKLLIQFQNNGVVDDSQLPKDRFSAERLKGVDSTLKIQPAKLEDSAVYLCASSLPNSGETQYFGPGTRLLVL.

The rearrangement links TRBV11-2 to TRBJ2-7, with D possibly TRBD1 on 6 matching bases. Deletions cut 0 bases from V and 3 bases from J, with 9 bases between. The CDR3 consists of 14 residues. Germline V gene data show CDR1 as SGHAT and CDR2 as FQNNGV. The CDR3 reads CASSLEARGYEQYF. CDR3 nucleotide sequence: TGTGCCAGCAGCTTAGAGGCCAGGGGCTACGAGCAGTACTTC.

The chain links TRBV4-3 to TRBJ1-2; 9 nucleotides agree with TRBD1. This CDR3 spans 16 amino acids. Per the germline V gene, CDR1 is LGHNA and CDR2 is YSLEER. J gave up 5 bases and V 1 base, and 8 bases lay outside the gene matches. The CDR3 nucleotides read TGCGCCAGCAGCCAAGCTGTAAGGACAGGGGCGTATGGCTACACCTTC. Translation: CASSQAVRTGAYGYTF.

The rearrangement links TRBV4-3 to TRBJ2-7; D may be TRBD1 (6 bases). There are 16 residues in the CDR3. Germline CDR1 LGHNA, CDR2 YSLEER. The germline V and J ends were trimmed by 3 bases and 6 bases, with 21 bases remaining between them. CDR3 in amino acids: CASSQDRRTSPSEQYF. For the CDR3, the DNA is TGCGCCAGCAGCCAGGACAGACGGACATCTCCCTCCGAGCAGTACTTC.

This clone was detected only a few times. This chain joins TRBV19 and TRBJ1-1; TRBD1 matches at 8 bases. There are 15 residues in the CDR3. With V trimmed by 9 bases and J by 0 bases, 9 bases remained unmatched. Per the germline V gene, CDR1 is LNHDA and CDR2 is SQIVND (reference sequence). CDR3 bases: TGTGCCAGCCGCGGGACAGGAGGAATGAACACTGAAGCTTTCTTT. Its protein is CASRGTGGMNTEAFF.

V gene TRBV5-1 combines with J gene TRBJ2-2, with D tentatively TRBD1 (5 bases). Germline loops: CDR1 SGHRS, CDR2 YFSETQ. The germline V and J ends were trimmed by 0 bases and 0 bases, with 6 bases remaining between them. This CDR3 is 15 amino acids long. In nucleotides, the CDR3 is TGCGCCAGCAGCTTGGGACAGCCGAACACCGGGGAGCTGTTTTTT. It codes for CASSLGQPNTGELFF.

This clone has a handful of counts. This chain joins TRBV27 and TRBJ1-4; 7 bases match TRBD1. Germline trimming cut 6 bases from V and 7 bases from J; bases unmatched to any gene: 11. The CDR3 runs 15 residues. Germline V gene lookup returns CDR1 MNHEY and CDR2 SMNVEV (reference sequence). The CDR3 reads CASSPIGGAGEKLFF. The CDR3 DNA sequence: TGTGCCAGCAGCCCAATAGGGGGCGCGGGTGAAAAACTGTTTTTT.

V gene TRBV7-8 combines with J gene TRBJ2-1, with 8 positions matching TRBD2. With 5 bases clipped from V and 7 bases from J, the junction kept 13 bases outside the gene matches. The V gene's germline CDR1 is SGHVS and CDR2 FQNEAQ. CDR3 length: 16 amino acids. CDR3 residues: CASSPRLAGPRNEQFF. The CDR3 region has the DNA TGTGCCAGCAGCCCCCGGCTAGCGGGCCCGAGGAATGAGCAGTTCTTC.

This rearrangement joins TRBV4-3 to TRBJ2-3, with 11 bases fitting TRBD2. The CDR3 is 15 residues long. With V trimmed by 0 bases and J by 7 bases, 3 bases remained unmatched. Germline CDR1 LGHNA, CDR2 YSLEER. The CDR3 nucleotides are TGCGCCAGCAGCCAAGAACCTAGCGGGGGGAATACGCAGTATTTT. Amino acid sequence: CASSQEPSGGNTQYF.

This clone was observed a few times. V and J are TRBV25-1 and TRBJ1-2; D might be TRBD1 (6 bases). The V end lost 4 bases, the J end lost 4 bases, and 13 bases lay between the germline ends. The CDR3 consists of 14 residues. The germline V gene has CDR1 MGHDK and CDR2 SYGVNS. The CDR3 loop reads CASSAATGPYGYTF. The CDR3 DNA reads TGTGCCAGCAGTGCGGCAACAGGGCCCTATGGCTACACCTTC.

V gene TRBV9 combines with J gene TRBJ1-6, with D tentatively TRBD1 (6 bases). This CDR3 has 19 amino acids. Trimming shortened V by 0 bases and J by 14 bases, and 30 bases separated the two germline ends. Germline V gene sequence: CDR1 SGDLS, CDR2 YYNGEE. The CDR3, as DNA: TGTGCCAGCAGCGTAGCGCCCCAAGACTCGGACAGTTCCCGATTTGCCCTCCACTTT. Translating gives CASSVAPQDSDSSRFALHF.